This T cell receptor (beta chain) was captured in a study of blood T cell repertoires in COVID-19. Source study methods: Cell counts per sample came from amplifying reference gene primers. Repertoires were generated with immunoSEQ multiplex PCR, while TCRdb's copy carries only in-frame clones and drops some. The DNA was the basis for D and trimming; V, J and clone size are from that table. The sample has a few hundred thousand clones, roughly 86% seen once; the top ten hold about 1%. V gave up 2 bases and J gave up 4 bases, with 9 bases separating them. CDR1 and CDR2 (germline): GTSNPN, SVGIG (reference sequence). This CDR3 contains 14 residues.

The V gene is TRBV30, the J gene TRBJ1-6; D is unclear. The sequence derives from a woman between 25 and 40 years old who had recovered from COVID-19. Sequences were obtained from PBMCs or T cells enriched from blood (not recorded which). In nucleotides, the CDR3 is TGTGCCTGGAGTTCAGTACAGTATAATTCACCCCTCCACTTT. This encodes CAWSSVQYNSPLHF.